A single sample gave rise to the 25 T cell receptor beta chains below, sequenced in a study of control samples from healthy donors and cancer patients. Libraries were prepared by immunoSEQ multiplex PCR; TCRdb keeps only in-frame clonotypes and omits some of them. The sample includes 84,000 or so clones, 75% to 95% of them seen just once. Source material: blood. The source of these receptors is a man in his fifties in good health.

The chain links TRBV9 to TRBJ1-1, with D perhaps matching TRBD1 (5 bases). The CDR3 totals 16 residues. The ends were cut back, 3 bases at V and 4 bases at J, with 19 bases in the middle. Germline V lookup: CDR1 SGDLS, CDR2 YYNGEE. CDR3 region: CASSDRWGGGSTEAFF. The CDR3 DNA reads TGTGCCAGCAGCGACCGTTGGGGGGGAGGGAGCACTGAAGCTTTCTTT. Together with reference TRBV9 and TRBJ1-1, the CDR3 gives the full variable domain: DSGVTQTPKHLITATGQRVTLRCSPRSGDLSVYWYQQSLDQGLQFLIQYYNGEERAKGNILERFSAQQFPDLHSELNLSSLELGDSALYFCASSDRWGGGSTEAFFGQGTRLTVV.

The rearrangement joins TRBV12-5 to TRBJ2-2; 7 nucleotides agree with TRBD1. CDR1 is LGHNT and CDR2 is FRNRAP in the germline V gene. The CDR3 runs 15 residues. Trimming at V came to 5 bases and at J to 3 bases, leaving 6 bases not matched to a gene. The CDR3 loop reads CASGPRQGDTGELFF. In DNA, the CDR3 is TGTGCTAGTGGTCCCCGACAGGGTGACACCGGGGAGCTGTTTTTT.

The V call is TRBV5-1, the J call TRBJ1-5; TRBD1 matches 10 bases. Trimming took 4 bases from V and 7 from J; bases not matched to a gene: 11. The CDR3 runs 16 residues. Germline V gives CDR1 SGHRS, CDR2 YFSETQ. In DNA form, the CDR3 reads TGCGCCAGCAGCCTCATCCCGGGACAGGGGAACCAGCCCCAGCATTTT. As protein: CASSLIPGQGNQPQHF.

DNA of the CDR3: TGTGCCAGCTCATTCCTTGGACAGGGGTCGGTAGATACGCAGTATTTT. Its protein is CASSFLGQGSVDTQYF. V and J are TRBV18 and TRBJ2-3; the match to TRBD1 covers 9 bases. The CDR3 sequence is 16 residues long. Germline CDR1 KGHSH, CDR2 LQKENI. J lost 5 bases, V lost 5 bases, and 11 bases had no gene match.

V gene TRBV11-2 combines with J gene TRBJ2-3; TRBD1 or TRBD2 may be the D gene (6 bases each). The length of the CDR3 is 18 residues. From germline, CDR1 is SGHAT and CDR2 FQNNGV. The V end lost 4 bases, the J end lost 5 bases, and 25 bases lay between the germline ends. The CDR3 spells CASSSWGRGGDFGDTQYF. As DNA, the CDR3 is TGTGCCAGCAGCTCATGGGGGCGGGGCGGGGATTTTGGAGATACGCAGTATTTT.

The genes are TRBV6-2 or TRBV6-3 and TRBJ2-1, with D tentatively TRBD2 (5 bases). Germline CDR1 MNHEY, CDR2 SVGEGT. V lost 2 bases, J lost 3 bases, and 23 bases lay in between. The CDR3 extends over 19 amino acids. The CDR3 nucleotides are TGTGCCAGCAGTTACCTCCGTTATCCCGGGGAAAGAGACTACAATGAGCAGTTCTTC. Residues: CASSYLRYPGERDYNEQFF.

This rearrangement joins TRBV4-3 to TRBJ1-5; TRBD1 matches at 9 bases. CDR1 is LGHNA, CDR2 YSLEER, per germline. This CDR3 region has 14 residues. Trimming cost V 5 bases and J 4 bases; bases outside gene matches: 3. The CDR3 here is CASSLGQGNQPQHF. CDR3 coding DNA: TGCGCCAGCAGCTTAGGACAGGGGAATCAGCCCCAGCATTTT.

This clone occurred many times. The junction does not match germline at one end; this may be a read error. This sequence joins TRBV7-2 and TRBJ1-2, with TRBD1 identical over 7 bases. Per the germline V gene, CDR1 is SGHTA and CDR2 is FQGNSA. CDR3 size: 15 residues. The CDR3, as DNA: TGTGCCAGCACCTTAAAAGGGGACAGTCCCTATGGCTACACCTTC. Translation gives CASTLKGDSPYGYTF.

This clone was observed a handful of times. This chain links TRBV6-5 with TRBJ1-5; D ambiguous. Germline loops: CDR1 MNHEY, CDR2 SVGAGI. Trimming pared 6 bases from V and 4 bases from J, leaving 13 bases between. This CDR3 has 14 amino acids. DNA for the CDR3: TGTGCCAGCAGCTCCGCCCCAACAAATCAGCCCCAGCATTTT. Translated, it gives CASSSAPTNQPQHF.

The chain links TRBV5-1 to TRBJ1-2; the match to TRBD1 covers 7 bases. V shed 0 bases and J 6 bases; nucleotides not matched to a gene: 5. Germline V gives CDR1 SGHRS, CDR2 YFSETQ. CDR3 length: 14 amino acids. CDR3 residues: CASSLGQGHHGYTF. CDR3 nucleotide sequence: TGCGCCAGCAGCTTGGGACAGGGTCATCATGGCTACACCTTC.

This clone is a singleton in its sample. The V gene is TRBV27, the J gene TRBJ1-2; maybe TRBD1 (5 bases). The V gene lost 5 bases and the J gene lost 8 bases, with 15 bases spanning the gap. The CDR3 has 13 residues. CDR1 MNHEY and CDR2 SMNVEV come from the germline V gene (reference sequence). The CDR3 is CASSVQVSGGYTF. The CDR3 DNA sequence: TGTGCCAGCAGTGTACAGGTTTCGGGAGGCTACACCTTC.

This clone occurred once. The chain carries TRBV24-1 and TRBJ2-7; D is ambiguous. Per germline, CDR1 KGHDR and CDR2 SFDVKD. The germline V and J ends were trimmed by 2 bases and 5 bases, with 6 bases remaining between them. The CDR3 runs to 12 residues. CDR3 DNA: TGTGCCACCAGTGATTGGCTCAACGAGCAGTACTTC. As protein: CATSDWLNEQYF.

This rearrangement joins TRBV5-5 to TRBJ1-5; possible D gene TRBD1, 5 bases. Trimming removed 4 bases from V and 7 bases from J, with 18 bases in between. The germline V gene encodes CDR1 SGHKS and CDR2 YYEKEE (reference sequence). The CDR3 runs 15 residues. CDR3 loop: CASSGGGGTPQPQHF. In DNA, the CDR3 is TGTGCCAGCAGCGGGGGGGGAGGGACCCCGCAGCCCCAGCATTTT. The variable domain in full, with the rest retrieved from reference TRBV5-5 and TRBJ1-5, is DAGVTQSPTHLIKTRGQQVTLRCSPISGHKSVSWYQQVLGQGPQFIFQYYEKEERGRGNFPDRFSARQFPNYSSELNVNALLLGDSALYLCASSGGGGTPQPQHFGDGTRLSIL.

This chain connects TRBV19 to TRBJ2-7; D call uncertain. Deletions cut 3 bases from V and 3 bases from J, with 3 bases between. This CDR3 is 11 amino acids long. Germline loops: CDR1 LNHDA, CDR2 SQIVND (reference sequence). The CDR3 here is CASSIGYEQYF. The CDR3 DNA follows: TGTGCCAGTAGTATCGGCTACGAGCAGTACTTC.

The V gene is TRBV2, the J gene TRBJ2-1; D is perhaps TRBD1 (6 bases). The CDR3 has 14 amino acids. V was clipped by 0 bases and J by 7 bases, with 10 bases between them. Germline CDR1 reads SNHLY; CDR2 reads FYNNEI. The CDR3: CASSEARQENEQFF. The CDR3 DNA sequence: TGTGCCAGCAGTGAAGCGAGACAGGAGAATGAGCAGTTCTTC.

The chain recombines TRBV30 with TRBJ1-1, with D maybe TRBD1 (5 bases). Germline CDR1 GTSNPN, CDR2 SVGIG (reference sequence). The CDR3 totals 15 residues. Trimming took off 4 bases at V and 3 bases at J, with 18 bases between the two ends. Written as DNA, the CDR3 is TGTGCCTGGACCAACCCGGACACATATGACACTGAAGCTTTCTTT. This translates into CAWTNPDTYDTEAFF. The full variable domain, rest sourced from reference TRBV30 and TRBJ1-1, is SQTIHQWPATLVQPVGSPLSLECTVEGTSNPNLYWYRQAAGRGLQLLFYSVGIGQISSEVPQNLSASRPQDRQFILSSKKLLLSDSGFYLCAWTNPDTYDTEAFFGQGTRLTVV.

The CDR3, as DNA: TGTGCCAGCTCCTACAGTCAAAATGAGCAGTTCTTC. This encodes CASSYSQNEQFF. The rearrangement links TRBV12-3 or TRBV12-4 to TRBJ2-1, with unresolved D. V was trimmed by 8 bases and J by 7 bases, leaving 12 bases between them. CDR3 length equals 12 residues.

The chain uses TRBV2 and TRBJ1-5; no definite D call. Germline CDR1 and CDR2: SNHLY and FYNNEI. Trimming stripped 3 bases from V and 2 bases from J, with 11 bases between. The CDR3 has 15 residues. The CDR3 region is CASSEELIGNQPQHF. CDR3 coding DNA: TGTGCCAGCAGTGAGGAGCTTATTGGCAATCAGCCCCAGCATTTT.

The CDR3: CASRGQGNTGELFF. CDR3 nucleotide sequence: TGTGCCAGCAGGGGACAGGGGAACACCGGGGAGCTGTTTTTT. V usage is TRBV2 and J usage is TRBJ2-2; 9 bases fit TRBD1. The CDR3 has 14 residues. The J segment lost 1 base and the V segment lost 6 bases, leaving 0 bases of the junction unmatched. Germline lookup yields CDR1 SNHLY and CDR2 FYNNEI.

This clone occurred once. The chain uses TRBV19 and TRBJ2-5; the match to TRBD1 covers 7 bases. V dropped 4 bases and J dropped 1; count of bases not matched to a gene: 6. CDR1 is LNHDA and CDR2 is SQIVND in the germline V gene (reference sequence). The CDR3 totals 15 residues. CDR3 residues: CASSTPQGVQETQYF. The CDR3 DNA reads TGTGCCAGTAGTACACCCCAGGGGGTCCAAGAGACCCAGTACTTC.

The chain recombines TRBV24-1 with TRBJ2-3; maybe TRBD2 (5 bases). Germline assignment: CDR1 KGHDR and CDR2 SFDVKD. V lost 10 bases to trimming and J lost 0 bases, with 7 bases between them. The CDR3 runs to 12 residues. CDR3 DNA: TGTGCCACGGGCGGGAGCACAGATACGCAGTATTTT. Translation: CATGGSTDTQYF.

This clone was counted only a few times. CDR3 region: CASSYRGQTLVRYEQYF. The DNA for the CDR3 is TGTGCCAGCAGTTACAGGGGGCAAACCCTCGTCCGCTACGAGCAGTACTTC. The rearrangement links TRBV6-2 or TRBV6-3 to TRBJ2-7, with 7 nucleotides matching TRBD1. Trimming cost V 2 bases and J 3 bases; bases outside gene matches: 13. Germline V gene lookup returns CDR1 MNHEY and CDR2 SVGEGT. CDR3 length: 17 residues.

V gene TRBV2 combines with J gene TRBJ1-1; no clear D gene. Deletions cut 3 bases from V and 5 bases from J, with 10 bases between. The CDR3 contains 13 residues. CDR1 and CDR2 from the germline V gene are SNHLY and FYNNEI. CDR3 protein: CASSDGSRTEAFF. The CDR3 nucleotides are TGTGCCAGCAGTGATGGCAGCCGAACTGAAGCTTTCTTT.

This chain links TRBV5-4 with TRBJ2-7; 7 positions match TRBD1. CDR1 SGHNT and CDR2 YYREEE come from the germline V gene (reference sequence). CDR3 length: 16 residues. The trim removed 1 base at V and 3 bases at J, leaving 10 bases unmatched. The CDR3 DNA sequence: TGTGCCAGCAGCTTGCCCGGGACAGCGTCCAACTACGAGCAGTACTTC. It is translated as CASSLPGTASNYEQYF.

The chain has TRBV18 and TRBJ2-5; the D is unclear. CDR1 and CDR2 from the germline V gene are KGHSH and LQKENI. CDR3 length equals 15 residues. Deletions cut 3 bases from V and 5 bases from J, with 16 bases between. CDR3 amino acids: CASSPFSTSGETQYF. Here the CDR3 DNA reads TGTGCCAGCTCACCTTTTTCGACAAGTGGGGAGACCCAGTACTTC.